This T cell receptor beta chain was identified during a study of T cell responses to AZD1222 COVID-19 vaccine (TCRdb year 2021). For the wider study: AZD1222 recipients with second doses at about 4 weeks or about 12 weeks were pooled, because spike-specific TCR depth and breadth did not differ between schedules. Enrollment into the trials was organized by age into subgroups of 18-55, 56-69 and 70-plus years, and those subgroups contained roughly 140, 27 and 60 TCR-sequenced participants, respectively. TCR sequencing covered 230 or so trial participants: 207 given two doses of AZD1222 and approximately 26 given two doses of MenACWY control vaccine. Paper-wide results and their limitations: The whole spike protein was spanned by vaccine-associated CD4 TCRs, and dominant responses were seen in regions 160-218 and 743-854. No day 14 peak-response samples were available, so repertoires were characterized only after the peak T cell response. Reportedly, close to half of the unique spike-specific TCRs recognized epitopes lying outside the regions that are mutated in the B.1.351 and B.1.1.7 variants. After two AZD1222 doses, both the breadth and the depth of spike-specific TCRs were significantly higher than at day 0 and than in MenACWY recipients. Participants were mostly white British and included more females than males, and it was suggested by the authors that clonal diversity may have been underestimated. Only five or six AZD1222 recipients were SARS-CoV-2 seropositive at baseline, limiting conclusions about previously exposed vaccinees. In the small 56-69-year group, the increase in depth fell short of significance, most likely because of low power.

Note on this clone: The specificity of this receptor is unknown. No base quality values were provided; no much bigger clone lies one nucleotide off.

The CDR3 regions of human TCRbeta chains were analyzed by immunosequencing. The paper's processing steps were these. Repertoire TCRs were matched against a reference library of SARS-CoV-2-specific TCRs generated with the MIRA antigen-specificity platform. Breadth meant the fraction of unique TCRs that were SARS-CoV-2-associated, whereas depth meant the fraction of total T cells that were SARS-CoV-2-associated. Using the MIRA data, every spike-specific TCR was mapped to the spike region that the TCR reacted to and assigned to either a CD4 or a CD8 class. Log10-transformed breadth and depth values were compared by one-way ANOVA with Sidak's multiple comparisons tests. Held by TCRdb, this immuneACCESS table contains in-frame sequences only and omits some clones. Under half of the omission traces to an unresolved V gene where checked; the cause of the rest is unknown. That table furnishes V, J and clone size, whereas the DNA furnished D and trimming. This sample lists 150,000 to 200,000 clones; roughly nine tenths were detected once. Of the sample, under 2% falls within the top ten clones.

Explained via the paper, the time point label denotes: baseline before first vaccination. Samples from vaccinated people were obtained from the UK trials COV001 and COV002, which included a single-blind randomized controlled phase 2/3 trial of AZD1222 (ChAdOx1 nCoV-19) in healthy adults. For TCRbeta chain sequencing, PBMC samples were collected from trial participants at day 0 and at day 28 after the second dose. V drops 3 bases and J drops 3 bases, leaving 9 bases in between. The germline V gene encodes CDR1 SGDLS and CDR2 YYNGEE. The CDR3 sequence holds 13 residues, the cysteine and phenylalanine included. CDR3 DNA is the only sequence kept; it has 39 bases, read in frame from the first base.

The starting material was peripheral blood, obtained on day 0 of AZD1222 vaccination. The V and J genes are TRBV9 and TRBJ1-2; a tentative D match to TRBD1 spans 5 bases. The receptor comes from an adult in good health. The CDR3 in this case is CASSETAYYGYTF. The DNA sequence reads TGTGCCAGCAGCGAGACAGCATACTATGGCTACACCTTC. When the CDR3 is completed using the reference TRBV9 and TRBJ1-2 genes on either side, the full variable domain is DSGVTQTPKHLITATGQRVTLRCSPRSGDLSVYWYQQSLDQGLQFLIQYYNGEERAKGNILERFSAQQFPDLHSELNLSSLELGDSALYFCASSETAYYGYTFGSGTRLTVV.